This TCR beta chain originates from a study of graft-versus-host responses after intestinal transplantation. Across the study: Every one of the recipients received anti-thymocyte globulin induction and afterwards took tacrolimus and steroids for approximately three years.

Comments on this clone: Its antigen is undetermined.

Study-level findings and limits: Allograft clonal ratios (graft-versus-host to host-versus-graft) were high in patients who had graft-donor T cell macrochimerism. Recipient bone marrow held GvH clones, some seen earlier in ileum or blood.

Libraries were prepared by immunoSEQ multiplex PCR; TCRdb keeps only in-frame clonotypes and omits some of them. Of about 12,000 clones in the sample, roughly 77% were seen once. CDR1 SGDLS and CDR2 YYNGEE come from the germline V gene. The CDR3 contains 15 residues. Trimming took off 0 bases at V and 6 bases at J, with 16 bases between the two ends. Graft specimens yielded both intraepithelial and lamina propria lymphocytes. Source: ileum tissue, taken roughly 4.5 months after intestinal transplantation. The chain combines TRBV9 with TRBJ2-7, with a tentative D call TRBD2 (6 bases). This TCR was recovered from a human patient who received an intestinal transplant, so some T cells may come from the graft donor. Here the CDR3 reads CASSVGGDLTLEQYF. The CDR3, as DNA: TGTGCCAGCAGCGTAGGCGGGGATCTAACGCTCGAGCAGTACTTC.